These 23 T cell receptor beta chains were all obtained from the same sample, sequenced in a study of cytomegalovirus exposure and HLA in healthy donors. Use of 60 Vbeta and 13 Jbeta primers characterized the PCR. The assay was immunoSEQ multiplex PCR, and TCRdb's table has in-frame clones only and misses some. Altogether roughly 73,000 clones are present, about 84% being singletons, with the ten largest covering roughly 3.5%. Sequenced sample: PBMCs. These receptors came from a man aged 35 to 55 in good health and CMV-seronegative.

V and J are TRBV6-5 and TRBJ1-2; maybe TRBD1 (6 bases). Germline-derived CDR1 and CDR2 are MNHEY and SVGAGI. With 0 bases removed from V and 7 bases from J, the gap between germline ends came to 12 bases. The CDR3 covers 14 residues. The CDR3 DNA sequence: TGTGCCAGCAGTTACTCGTCACAGGGCGGTGGCTACACCTTC. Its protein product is CASSYSSQGGGYTF.

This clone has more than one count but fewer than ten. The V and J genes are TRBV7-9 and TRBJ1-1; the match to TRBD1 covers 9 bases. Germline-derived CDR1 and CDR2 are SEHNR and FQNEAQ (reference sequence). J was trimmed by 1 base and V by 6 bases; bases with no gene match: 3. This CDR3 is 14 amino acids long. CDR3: CASRKQGANTEAFF. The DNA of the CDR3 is TGTGCCAGCAGAAAACAGGGGGCGAACACTGAAGCTTTCTTT.

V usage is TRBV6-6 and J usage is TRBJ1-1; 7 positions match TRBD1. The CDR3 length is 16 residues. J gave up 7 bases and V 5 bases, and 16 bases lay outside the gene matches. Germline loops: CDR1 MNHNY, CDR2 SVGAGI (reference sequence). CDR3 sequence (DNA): TGTGCCAGCAGTAAAAGACAGGGTACGCTGGAGGGTGAAGCTTTCTTT. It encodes CASSKRQGTLEGEAFF.

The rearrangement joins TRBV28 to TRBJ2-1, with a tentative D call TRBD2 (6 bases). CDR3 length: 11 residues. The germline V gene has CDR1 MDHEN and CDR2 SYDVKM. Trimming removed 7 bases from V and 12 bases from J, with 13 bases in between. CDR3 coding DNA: TGTGCCAGCACCTTGGGGGGAGGGCAGTTCTTC. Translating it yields CASTLGGGQFF.

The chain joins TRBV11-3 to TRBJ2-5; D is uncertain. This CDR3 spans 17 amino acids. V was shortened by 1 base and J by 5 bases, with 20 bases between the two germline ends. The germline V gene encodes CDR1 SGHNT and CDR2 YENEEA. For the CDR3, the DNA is TGTGCCAGCAGCTTAGGTCCATCTAGAGGCCTCATCGAGACCCAGTACTTC. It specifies CASSLGPSRGLIETQYF.

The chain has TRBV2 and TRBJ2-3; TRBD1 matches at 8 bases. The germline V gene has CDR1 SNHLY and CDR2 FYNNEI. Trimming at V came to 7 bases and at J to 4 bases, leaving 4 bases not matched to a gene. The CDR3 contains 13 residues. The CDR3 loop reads CASTRQGPDTQYF. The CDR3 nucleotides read TGTGCCAGCACTCGACAGGGGCCAGATACGCAGTATTTT.

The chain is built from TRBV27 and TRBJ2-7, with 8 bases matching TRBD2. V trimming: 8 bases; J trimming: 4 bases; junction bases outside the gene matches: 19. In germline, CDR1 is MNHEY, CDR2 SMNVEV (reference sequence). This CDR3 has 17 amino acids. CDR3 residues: CASRPRAGGQGGYEQYF. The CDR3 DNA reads TGTGCCAGCCGTCCCCGGGCGGGGGGACAAGGAGGGTACGAGCAGTACTTC.

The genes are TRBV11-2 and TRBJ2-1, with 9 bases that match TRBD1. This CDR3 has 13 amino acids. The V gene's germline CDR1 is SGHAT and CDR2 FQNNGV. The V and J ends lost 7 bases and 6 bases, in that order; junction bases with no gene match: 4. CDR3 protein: CASTRDRANEQFF. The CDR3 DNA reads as TGTGCCAGCACCCGGGACAGGGCCAATGAGCAGTTCTTC.

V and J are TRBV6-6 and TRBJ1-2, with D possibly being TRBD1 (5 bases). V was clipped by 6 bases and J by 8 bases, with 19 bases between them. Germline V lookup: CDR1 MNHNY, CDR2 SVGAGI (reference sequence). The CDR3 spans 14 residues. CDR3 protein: CASRPSSGPGGYTF. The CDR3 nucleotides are TGTGCCAGCAGACCCTCTTCAGGGCCCGGGGGCTACACCTTC.

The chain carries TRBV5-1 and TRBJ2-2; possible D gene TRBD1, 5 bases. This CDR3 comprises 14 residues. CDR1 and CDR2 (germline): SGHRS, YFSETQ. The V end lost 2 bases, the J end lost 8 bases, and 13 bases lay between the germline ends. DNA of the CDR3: TGCGCCAGCAGCTTATCAGGGTCTGCAGGGGAGCTGTTTTTT. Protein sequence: CASSLSGSAGELFF.

CDR3: CASSLAGLAGGIETQYF. CDR3 bases: TGTGCCAGCAGCTTAGCGGGGCTAGCGGGGGGCATCGAGACCCAGTACTTC. The chain has TRBV7-9 and TRBJ2-5; TRBD2 agrees at 11 bases. The J segment lost 5 bases and the V segment lost 0 bases, leaving 8 bases of the junction unmatched. Germline-derived CDR1 and CDR2 are SEHNR and FQNEAQ (reference sequence). This CDR3 contains 17 residues.

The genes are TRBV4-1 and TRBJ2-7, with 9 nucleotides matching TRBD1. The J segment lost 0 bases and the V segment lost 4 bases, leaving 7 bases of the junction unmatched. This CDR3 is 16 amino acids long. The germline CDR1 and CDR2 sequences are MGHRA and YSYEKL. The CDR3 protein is CASSRIGTGSSYEQYF. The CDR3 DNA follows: TGCGCCAGCAGCCGCATAGGGACAGGGAGCTCCTACGAGCAGTACTTC.

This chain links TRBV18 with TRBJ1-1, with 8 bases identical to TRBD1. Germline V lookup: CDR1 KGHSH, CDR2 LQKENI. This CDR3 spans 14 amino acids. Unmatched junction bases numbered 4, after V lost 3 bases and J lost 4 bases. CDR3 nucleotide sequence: TGTGCCAGCTCACCTTGGACAGGGCCCACTGAAGCTTTCTTT. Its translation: CASSPWTGPTEAFF.

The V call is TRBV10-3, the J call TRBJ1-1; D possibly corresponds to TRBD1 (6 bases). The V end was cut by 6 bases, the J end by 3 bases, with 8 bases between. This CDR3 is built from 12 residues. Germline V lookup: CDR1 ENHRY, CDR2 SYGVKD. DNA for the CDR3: TGTGCCATCAGGCAGGGGCACACTGAAGCTTTCTTT. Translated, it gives CAIRQGHTEAFF.

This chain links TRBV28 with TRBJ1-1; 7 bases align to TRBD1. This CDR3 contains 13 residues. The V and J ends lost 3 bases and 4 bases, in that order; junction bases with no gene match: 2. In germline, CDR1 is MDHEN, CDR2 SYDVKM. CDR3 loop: CASSFGQATEAFF. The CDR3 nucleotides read TGTGCCAGCAGTTTTGGACAGGCCACTGAAGCTTTCTTT.

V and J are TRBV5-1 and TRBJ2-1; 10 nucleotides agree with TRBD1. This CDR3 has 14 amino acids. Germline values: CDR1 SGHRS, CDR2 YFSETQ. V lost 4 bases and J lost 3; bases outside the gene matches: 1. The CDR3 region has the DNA TGCGCCAGCAGCCGGGACAGGGGCTACAATGAGCAGTTCTTC. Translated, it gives CASSRDRGYNEQFF.

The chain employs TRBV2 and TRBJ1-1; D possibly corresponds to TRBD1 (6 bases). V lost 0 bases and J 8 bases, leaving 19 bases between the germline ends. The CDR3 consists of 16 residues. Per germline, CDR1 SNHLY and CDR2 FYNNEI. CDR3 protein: CASSEALGGGPAEAFF. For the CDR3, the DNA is TGTGCCAGCAGTGAAGCGCTGGGAGGGGGGCCAGCCGAAGCTTTCTTT.

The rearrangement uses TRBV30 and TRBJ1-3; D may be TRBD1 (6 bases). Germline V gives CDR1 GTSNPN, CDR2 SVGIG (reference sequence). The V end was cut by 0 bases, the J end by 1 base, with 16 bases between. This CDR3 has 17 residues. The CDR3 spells CAWSVPRRGYSGNTIYF. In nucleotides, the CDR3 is TGTGCCTGGAGTGTACCGCGCAGGGGTTATTCTGGAAACACCATATATTTT. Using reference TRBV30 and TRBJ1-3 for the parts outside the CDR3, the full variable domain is SQTIHQWPATLVQPVGSPLSLECTVEGTSNPNLYWYRQAAGRGLQLLFYSVGIGQISSEVPQNLSASRPQDRQFILSSKKLLLSDSGFYLCAWSVPRRGYSGNTIYFGEGSWLTVV.

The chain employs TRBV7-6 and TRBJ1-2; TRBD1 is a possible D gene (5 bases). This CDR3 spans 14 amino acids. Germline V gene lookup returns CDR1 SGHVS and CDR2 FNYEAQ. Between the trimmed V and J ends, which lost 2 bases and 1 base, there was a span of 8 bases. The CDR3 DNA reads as TGTGCCAGCAGCTTATTAGGGGTTAACTATGGCTACACCTTC. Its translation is CASSLLGVNYGYTF.

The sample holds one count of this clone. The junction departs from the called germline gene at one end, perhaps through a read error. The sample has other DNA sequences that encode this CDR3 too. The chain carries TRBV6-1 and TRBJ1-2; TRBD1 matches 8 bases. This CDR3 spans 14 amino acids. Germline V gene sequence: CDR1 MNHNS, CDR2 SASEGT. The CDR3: CASLLGQGLGGYTF. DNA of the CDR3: TGTGCCAGCTTGCTTGGACAGGGCTTGGGAGGCTACACCTTT.

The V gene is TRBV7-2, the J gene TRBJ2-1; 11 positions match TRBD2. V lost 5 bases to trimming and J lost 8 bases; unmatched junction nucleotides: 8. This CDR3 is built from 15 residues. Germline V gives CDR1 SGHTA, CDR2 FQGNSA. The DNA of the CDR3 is TGTGCCAGCAGCCATAGGAGACTAGCGGGGTATGAGCAGTTCTTC. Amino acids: CASSHRRLAGYEQFF. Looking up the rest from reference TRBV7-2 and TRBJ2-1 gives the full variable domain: GAGVSQSPSNKVTEKGKDVELRCDPISGHTALYWYRQSLGQGLEFLIYFQGNSAPDKSGLPSDRFSAERTGGSVSTLTIQRTQQEDSAVYLCASSHRRLAGYEQFFGPGTRLTVL.

Here the CDR3 reads CASSSGQGNSPLHF. CDR3 DNA sequence: TGTGCCAGCAGCTCGGGACAGGGTAATTCACCCCTCCACTTT. The chain uses TRBV5-6 and TRBJ1-6; 9 nucleotides align to TRBD1. V lost 3 bases and J lost 6; bases outside the gene matches: 1. CDR1 SGHDT and CDR2 YYEEEE come from the germline V gene. This CDR3 has 14 residues.

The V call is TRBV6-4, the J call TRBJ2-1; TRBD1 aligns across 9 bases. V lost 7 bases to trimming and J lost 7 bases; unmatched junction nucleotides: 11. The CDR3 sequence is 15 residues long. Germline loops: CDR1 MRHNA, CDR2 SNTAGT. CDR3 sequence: CASNQPGQGGNEQFF. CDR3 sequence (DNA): TGTGCCAGCAACCAGCCGGGACAGGGTGGGAATGAGCAGTTCTTC.